This T cell receptor (beta chain) was recorded in a study of cytomegalovirus exposure and HLA in healthy donors. About the research overall: Ancestry clustering placed 81% of a few hundred genotyped donors in the Caucasian-associated cluster.

Points from the study as a whole: A further, later analysis showed that HLA-associated TCR beta chains (compared with equally common others) were more clonally expanded.

Primers: 60 Vbeta forward and 13 Jbeta reverse. Sequencing was performed with immunoSEQ multiplex PCR; in TCRdb, only in-frame clones are kept and a portion is missing. The table lists nearly 300,000 clones, 86% of them singletons. With regard to this clone: The antigen remains unidentified.

This CDR3 comprises 15 residues. The ends were cut back, 6 bases at V and 4 bases at J, with 16 bases in the middle. CDR1 and CDR2 (germline): LNHDA, SQIVND (reference sequence). The clonotype comes from a man in his forties in good health and CMV-seropositive. What was sequenced was PBMCs. This chain connects TRBV19 to TRBJ1-5, with a possible D match to TRBD1 (5 bases). In DNA form, the CDR3 reads TGTGCCAGTAGCCCGGGAGGGGCCCGAAATCAGCCCCAGCATTTT. Residues: CASSPGGARNQPQHF.